This entry lists 11 T cell receptor beta chains sequenced from one sample in a study of cytomegalovirus exposure and HLA in healthy donors. Both 60 Vbeta primers and 13 Jbeta primers went into the PCR. Only in-frame clones appear in the TCRdb table, and some are missing; sequencing was by immunoSEQ multiplex PCR. Of more than 150,000 clones in the sample, around 81% were seen once. Sample: PBMCs. All receptors come from a woman aged 25 to 39 in good health and CMV-seronegative.

V is TRBV5-6 and J is TRBJ2-7; TRBD1 aligns across 10 bases. The CDR3 length is 15 residues. Germline V gene data show CDR1 as SGHDT and CDR2 as YYEEEE. V lost 1 base, J lost 3 bases, and 4 bases stayed unmatched. For the CDR3, the DNA is TGTGCCAGCAGCTTGATTGGGACAGGGGTCTACGAGCAGTACTTC. Amino acid sequence: CASSLIGTGVYEQYF.

This clone was detected a few times. The chain is built from TRBV5-4 and TRBJ2-1; 7 nucleotides match TRBD1. The junction had 2 bases not matched to a gene; V was cut back by 4 bases and J by 4 bases. Germline V gene lookup returns CDR1 SGHNT and CDR2 YYREEE (reference sequence). The CDR3 length is 13 residues. The CDR3 DNA reads as TGTGCCAGCAGCCCGGACAGGTACAATGAGCAGTTCTTC. Amino acids: CASSPDRYNEQFF.

The genes are TRBV28 and TRBJ2-7; D unclear. V lost 7 bases and J 3 bases, leaving 16 bases between the germline ends. Per germline, CDR1 MDHEN and CDR2 SYDVKM. This CDR3 region has 14 residues. The CDR3 nucleotides are TGTGCCAGCATAGGTGGCGGATCATTCTACGAGCAGTACTTC. It encodes CASIGGGSFYEQYF.

The chain recombines TRBV4-1 with TRBJ2-3; tentatively, D is TRBD2 (7 bases). The CDR3 length is 16 residues. Trimming cost V 1 base and J 0 bases, with 11 bases left between them. Germline CDR1 reads MGHRA; CDR2 reads YSYEKL. CDR3 sequence (DNA): TGCGCCAGCAGCCAAGGTCGGGGGGCTAGCACAGATACGCAGTATTTT. Encoded protein: CASSQGRGASTDTQYF.

The chain recombines TRBV7-8 with TRBJ1-1; maybe TRBD1 (6 bases). The germline gives CDR1 SGHVS, CDR2 FQNEAQ. With 1 base removed from V and 1 base from J, the gap between germline ends came to 16 bases. The CDR3 is 17 amino acids. The CDR3, as DNA: TGTGCCAGCAGCTTAGTGGCGGGGGCGGAACGGAACACTGAAGCTTTCTTT. As protein: CASSLVAGAERNTEAFF.

The chain uses TRBV4-2 and TRBJ2-5, with D maybe TRBD1 (6 bases). The CDR3 is 13 residues long. Germline CDR1 is LGHNA and CDR2 is YNFKEQ. Trimming removed 8 bases at V and 3 bases at J, with 13 bases between. CDR3 amino acids: CASAGVLEETQYF. CDR3 DNA: TGTGCCAGCGCAGGGGTTTTGGAAGAGACCCAGTACTTC.

The chain carries TRBV28 and TRBJ1-4; 7 bases map to TRBD1. The germline gives CDR1 MDHEN, CDR2 SYDVKM. Trimming removed 5 bases from V and 6 bases from J; junction bases left unmatched: 6. The CDR3 runs 14 residues. CDR3 DNA: TGTGCCAGCAGTCCCGGGACAGACTATGAAAAACTGTTTTTT. It encodes CASSPGTDYEKLFF.

The chain couples TRBV28 to TRBJ2-7; tentative D call: TRBD1 (6 bases). The CDR3 sequence is 13 residues long. Germline values: CDR1 MDHEN, CDR2 SYDVKM. V lost 4 bases, J lost 3 bases, and 10 bases lay in between. The CDR3 DNA follows: TGTGCCAGCAGTTACACAGGGATCTACGAGCAGTACTTC. Translated: CASSYTGIYEQYF.

The rearrangement uses TRBV11-2 and TRBJ2-5, with D tentatively TRBD2 (6 bases). V dropped 6 bases and J dropped 3 bases, with 14 bases sitting between them. Looked up from germline, CDR1 is SGHAT and CDR2 is FQNNGV. The CDR3 extends over 14 amino acids. The CDR3 coding sequence is TGTGCCAGCAGATTAAATCCGGGAGAAGAGACCCAGTACTTC. This gives the protein CASRLNPGEETQYF.

The genes are TRBV9 and TRBJ1-3, with D uncertain. V lost 0 bases, J lost 0 bases, and 10 bases lay in between. The CDR3 has 16 residues. Germline CDR1 and CDR2: SGDLS and YYNGEE. The CDR3 DNA is TGTGCCAGCAGCGTAGATGGCGGCAGCTCTGGAAACACCATATATTTT. It yields the protein CASSVDGGSSGNTIYF.

The gene calls are TRBV7-8 and TRBJ1-2; 11 bases align to TRBD1. The V segment lost 1 base and the J segment 7 bases; nucleotides outside the gene matches: 8. Germline-derived CDR1 and CDR2 are SGHVS and FQNEAQ. The CDR3 extends over 16 amino acids. CDR3 sequence (DNA): TGTGCCAGCAGCTTAGGGACAGGGGGCGAGGTCATTGGCTACACCTTC. Protein sequence: CASSLGTGGEVIGYTF.